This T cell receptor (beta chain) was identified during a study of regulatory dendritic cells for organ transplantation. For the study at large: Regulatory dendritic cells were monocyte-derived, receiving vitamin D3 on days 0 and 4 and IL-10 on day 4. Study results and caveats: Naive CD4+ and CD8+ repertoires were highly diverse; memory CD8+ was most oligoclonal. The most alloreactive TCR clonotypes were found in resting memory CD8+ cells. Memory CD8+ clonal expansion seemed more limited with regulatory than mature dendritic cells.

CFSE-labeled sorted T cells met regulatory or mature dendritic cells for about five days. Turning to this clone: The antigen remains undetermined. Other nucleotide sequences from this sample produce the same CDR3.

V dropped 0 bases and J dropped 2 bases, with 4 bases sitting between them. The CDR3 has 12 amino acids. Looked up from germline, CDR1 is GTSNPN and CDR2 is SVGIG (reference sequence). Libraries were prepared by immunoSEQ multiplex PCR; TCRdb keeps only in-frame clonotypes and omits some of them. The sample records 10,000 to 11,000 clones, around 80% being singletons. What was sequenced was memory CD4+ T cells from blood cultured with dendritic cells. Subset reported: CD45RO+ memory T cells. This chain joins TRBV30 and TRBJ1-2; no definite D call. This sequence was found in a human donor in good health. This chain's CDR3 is CAWSVTNYGYTF. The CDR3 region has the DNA TGTGCCTGGAGTGTGACAAACTATGGCTACACCTTC.